This T cell receptor (beta chain) was captured in a study of Ad26.COV2.S vaccination and SARS-CoV-2 variants. Turning to the study itself: Once, or twice with 56 days between doses, Ad26.COV2.S was given intramuscularly. Study results and limitations: Substantial post-vaccination breadth of spike-specific CD8+ and CD4+ T cell responses was reported.

TCRdb's table, derived via immunoSEQ multiplex PCR, lists solely in-frame clones and lacks some. The sample yields 300,000 to 500,000 clones, approximately 86% seen once. Described treatment: about 20 received Ad26.COV2.S at low or high dose, single or two shots; 5 received placebo; per-sample allocation not given. Vaccine and placebo recipients were sampled on day 63 after the first injection. This person who donated was an adult of 18-55 years in Boston. The CDR3 is 14 residues long. Per germline, CDR1 LGHDT and CDR2 YNNKEL (reference sequence). Trimming removed 3 bases at V and 1 base at J, with 10 bases between. For this clone: Its antigen is currently unknown.

The sequence was collected from a person between 18 and 65 years old who received the Ad26.COV2.S COVID-19 vaccine or a placebo. V gene TRBV3-1 (or the pseudogene TRBV3-2) combines with J gene TRBJ2-7; tentatively, D is TRBD1 (5 bases). The sequenced sample was peripheral blood, obtained in a trial of Ad26.COV2.S vaccine versus placebo. The CDR3 sequence is CASSQTARSYEQYF. CDR3 bases: TGTGCCAGCAGCCAGACAGCGCGATCCTACGAGCAGTACTTC.